Below are 9 T cell receptor beta chains sequenced from a single sample in a study of CD8 T cells in Susac syndrome. RNA totalling roughly 0.45 to 1 ug underwent reverse transcription with random hexamers. In TCRdb, the immunoSEQ multiplex PCR reads were re-called with MiXCR into one record per CDR3 protein. The profile covers roughly 140,000 distinct CDR3 sequences, with about 95% appearing a single time and 0.15% taken by the ten largest. Sequenced: CD8+ T cells from PBMCs. Receptors were obtained from a human donor with multiple sclerosis.

The chain couples TRBV29-1 to TRBJ1-2; the D gene is possibly TRBD1 (5 bases). The germline CDR1 and CDR2 sequences are SQVTM and ANQGSEA. V shed 6 bases and J shed 8 bases, with 19 bases lying between them. The CDR3 length is 13 residues. CDR3 region: CSVPFGGGGGYTF. CDR3 nucleotides: TGCAGCGTCCCCTTCGGGGGAGGCGGCGGCTACACCTTC.

This clonotype was counted once. The chain combines TRBV12-3 or TRBV12-4 with TRBJ2-2; D is possibly TRBD2 (5 bases). V gave up 6 bases and J gave up 0 bases, with 8 bases separating them. The CDR3 is made up of 14 amino acids. The CDR3 here is CASSSGTNTGELFF. The CDR3 nucleotides are TGTGCCAGCAGCTCCGGGACGAACACCGGGGAGCTGTTTTTT.

The rearrangement links TRBV7-8 to TRBJ2-1; tentative D call: TRBD1 (7 bases). This CDR3 spans 16 amino acids. The V and J ends lost 1 base and 9 bases respectively, with 19 bases between them. Germline V lookup: CDR1 SGHVS, CDR2 FQNEAQ. CDR3 coding DNA: TGTGCCAGCAGCTTAGAGGGCAGGGGGACTCAGGGTGAGCAGTTCTTC. Translating it yields CASSLEGRGTQGEQFF.

This clonotype has only one observation. The rearrangement uses TRBV30 and TRBJ1-2, with 8 bases fitting TRBD1. Germline-derived CDR1 and CDR2 are GTSNPN and SVGIG (reference sequence). Unmatched junction bases numbered 11, after V lost 1 base and J lost 4 bases. The CDR3 totals 16 residues. CDR3 DNA sequence: TGTGCCTGGAGTGACACCGACAGGGGAGAGAGCTATGGCTACACCTTC. This sequence encodes CAWSDTDRGESYGYTF.

The chain combines TRBV4-1 with TRBJ1-1; the D gene is possibly TRBD1 (6 bases). There are 14 residues in the CDR3. Trimming shortened V by 2 bases and J by 11 bases, and 18 bases separated the two germline ends. Germline V gives CDR1 MGHRA, CDR2 YSYEKL. CDR3 nucleotides: TGCGCCAGCAGCCAAAAACAGGGATCTAGTTGGGCTTTCTTT. It is translated as CASSQKQGSSWAFF.

The chain links TRBV3-1 to TRBJ2-3; TRBD2 aligns across 8 bases. The CDR3 runs 16 residues. J gave up 1 base and V 4 bases, and 7 bases lay outside the gene matches. The germline V gene has CDR1 LGHDT and CDR2 YNNKEL (reference sequence). Here the CDR3 DNA reads TGTGCCAGCAGCCCTACCGGGACTAGAGGCACAGATACGCAGTATTTT. Amino acid sequence: CASSPTGTRGTDTQYF.

The chain joins TRBV5-6 to TRBJ2-3, with D maybe TRBD2 (6 bases). Germline V gives CDR1 SGHDT, CDR2 YYEEEE. The CDR3 consists of 17 residues. Trimming cost V 5 bases and J 2 bases, with 21 bases left between them. For the CDR3, the DNA is TGTGCCAGCAGGATAGGGCCCACTAGCCTATACACAGATACGCAGTATTTT. Its translation is CASRIGPTSLYTDTQYF.

The V and J genes are TRBV20-1 and TRBJ2-3, with D hard to call. The CDR3 contains 10 residues. Trimming shortened V by 8 bases and J by 4 bases, and 7 bases separated the two germline ends. Germline CDR1 is DFQATT and CDR2 is SNEGSKA (reference sequence). DNA for the CDR3: TGCAGTAGTCAGGCAGATACGCAGTATTTT. Protein sequence: CSSQADTQYF.

The V gene is TRBV30, the J gene TRBJ2-1; either TRBD1 or TRBD2 may fit D (7 bases each). The V and J ends lost 6 bases and 10 bases respectively, with 25 bases between them. The CDR3 loop spans 15 amino acids. Germline CDR1 reads GTSNPN; CDR2 reads SVGIG (reference sequence). CDR3 bases: TGTGCCTGCCACCTCCTGGCAGGGGGAGGGCGAGAGCAGTTCTTC. As protein: CACHLLAGGGREQFF. The whole variable domain, filled in from reference TRBV30 and TRBJ2-1, reads SQTIHQWPATLVQPVGSPLSLECTVEGTSNPNLYWYRQAAGRGLQLLFYSVGIGQISSEVPQNLSASRPQDRQFILSSKKLLLSDSGFYLCACHLLAGGGREQFFGPGTRLTVL.